This T cell receptor (beta chain) emerged from a study of cytomegalovirus exposure and HLA in healthy donors. Vbeta (60) and Jbeta (13) primers were used in the PCR. Repertoires were generated with immunoSEQ multiplex PCR, while TCRdb's copy carries only in-frame clones and drops some. The sample has 100,000 to 150,000 clones, 77% seen once. J lost 6 bases, V lost 5 bases, and 5 bases had no gene match. Germline V CDR1 and CDR2: MNHNS, SASEGT. The CDR3 contains 13 residues. The chain joins TRBV6-1 to TRBJ2-7; 9 nucleotides align to TRBD1. The TCR sequence derives from a woman in her thirties or forties in good health and CMV-seropositive. Sequences were obtained from PBMCs. The CDR3 here is CASSPGQGREQYF. For the CDR3, the DNA is TGTGCCAGCAGTCCGGGACAGGGACGCGAGCAGTACTTC.